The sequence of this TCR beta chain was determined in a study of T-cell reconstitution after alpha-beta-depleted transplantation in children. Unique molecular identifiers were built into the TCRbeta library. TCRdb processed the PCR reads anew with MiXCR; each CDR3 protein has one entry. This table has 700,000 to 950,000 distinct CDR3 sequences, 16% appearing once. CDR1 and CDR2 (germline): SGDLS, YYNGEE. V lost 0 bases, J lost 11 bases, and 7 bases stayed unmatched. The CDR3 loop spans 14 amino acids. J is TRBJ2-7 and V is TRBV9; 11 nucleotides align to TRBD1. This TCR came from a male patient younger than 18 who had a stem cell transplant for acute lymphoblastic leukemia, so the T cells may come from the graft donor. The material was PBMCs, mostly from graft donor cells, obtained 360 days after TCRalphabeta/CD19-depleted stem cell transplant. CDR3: CASSVARTGGPEYF. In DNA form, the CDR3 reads TGTGCCAGCAGCGTAGCTAGGACAGGGGGCCCGGAGTACTTC.